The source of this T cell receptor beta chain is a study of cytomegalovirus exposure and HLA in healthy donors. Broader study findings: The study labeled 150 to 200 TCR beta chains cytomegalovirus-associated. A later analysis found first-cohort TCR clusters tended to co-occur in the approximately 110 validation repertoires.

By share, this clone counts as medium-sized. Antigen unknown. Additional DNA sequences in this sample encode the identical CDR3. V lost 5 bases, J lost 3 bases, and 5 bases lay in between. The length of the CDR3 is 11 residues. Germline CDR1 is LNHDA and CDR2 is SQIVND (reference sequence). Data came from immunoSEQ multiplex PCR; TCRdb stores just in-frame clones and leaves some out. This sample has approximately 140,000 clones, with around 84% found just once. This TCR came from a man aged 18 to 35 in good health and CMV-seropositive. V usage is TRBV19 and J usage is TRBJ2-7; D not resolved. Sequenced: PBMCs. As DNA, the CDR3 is TGTGCCAGTAGTTCGCGCTACGAGCAGTACTTC. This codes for CASSSRYEQYF.